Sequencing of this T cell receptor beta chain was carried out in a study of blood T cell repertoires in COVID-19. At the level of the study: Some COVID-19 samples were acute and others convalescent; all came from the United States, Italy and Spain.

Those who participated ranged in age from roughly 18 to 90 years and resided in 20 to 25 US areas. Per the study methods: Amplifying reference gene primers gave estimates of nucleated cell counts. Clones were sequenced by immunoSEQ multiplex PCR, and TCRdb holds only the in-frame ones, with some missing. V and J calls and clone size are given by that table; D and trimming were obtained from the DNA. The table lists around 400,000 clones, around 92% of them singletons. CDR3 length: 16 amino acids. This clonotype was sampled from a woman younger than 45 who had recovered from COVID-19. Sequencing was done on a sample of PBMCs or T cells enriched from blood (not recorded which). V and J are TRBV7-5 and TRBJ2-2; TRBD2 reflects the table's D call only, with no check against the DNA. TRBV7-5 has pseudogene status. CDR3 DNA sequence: TGTGCCAGAAACAACGCGCGGGGGGCCCAAACCGGGGAGCTGTTTTTT. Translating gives CARNNARGAQTGELFF.